The sequence of this T cell receptor beta chain was determined in a study of radiation and T cells in renal cell carcinoma. Time point of the sample: blood 2 weeks post-SBRT. The treatment is: 15 Gy SBRT to primary tumor, nephrectomy 4 weeks later. The patient's renal cell carcinoma had clear cell pathology. Data came from immunoSEQ multiplex PCR; TCRdb stores just in-frame clones and leaves some out. The sample contains roughly 140,000 clones, approximately 88% of which appear only once. The CDR3 totals 15 residues. The germline CDR1 and CDR2 sequences are LGHNA and YSLEER. V lost 0 bases and J lost 0, with 6 bases in between.

This TCR was recovered from a woman aged 45-59 years with renal cell carcinoma. V gene TRBV4-3 combines with J gene TRBJ1-3; D is uncertain. The source was blood, collected from a patient whose treatment included radiotherapy and nephrectomy. The CDR3, as DNA: TGCGCCAGCAGCCAAGATGGGAACTCTGGAAACACCATATATTTT. It is translated as CASSQDGNSGNTIYF.